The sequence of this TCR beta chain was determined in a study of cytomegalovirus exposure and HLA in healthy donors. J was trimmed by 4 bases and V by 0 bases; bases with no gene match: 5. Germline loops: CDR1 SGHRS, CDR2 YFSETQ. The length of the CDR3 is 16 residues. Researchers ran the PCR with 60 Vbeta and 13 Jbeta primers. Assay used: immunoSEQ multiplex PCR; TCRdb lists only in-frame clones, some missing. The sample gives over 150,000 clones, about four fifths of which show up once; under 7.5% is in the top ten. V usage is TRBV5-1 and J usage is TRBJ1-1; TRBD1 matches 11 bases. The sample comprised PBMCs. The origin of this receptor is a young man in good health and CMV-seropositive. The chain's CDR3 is CASSLVAGTGGTEAFF. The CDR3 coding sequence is TGCGCCAGCAGCTTGGTTGCCGGGACAGGGGGCACTGAAGCTTTCTTT.